The 16 T cell receptor beta chains below were found in one sample sequenced in a study of blood T cell repertoires in COVID-19. Only in-frame clones appear in the TCRdb table, and some are missing; sequencing was by immunoSEQ multiplex PCR. Of 150,000 to 200,000 clones listed, around 89% are singletons. The sample comprised peripheral blood. These TCRs come from a man aged 45-60 years who had recovered from COVID-19.

The rearrangement links TRBV4-2 to TRBJ1-2, with 7 nucleotides matching TRBD1. The germline gives CDR1 LGHNA, CDR2 YNFKEQ. The ends lost 4 bases at V and 4 bases at J; junction bases unmatched: 6. There are 14 residues in the CDR3. CDR3 protein: CASSRTGGSYGYTF. CDR3 coding DNA: TGTGCCAGCAGCCGGACAGGAGGCTCCTATGGCTACACCTTC.

The chain couples TRBV5-1 to TRBJ2-2, with a possible D match to TRBD2 (5 bases). The V gene's germline CDR1 is SGHRS and CDR2 YFSETQ. V lost 4 bases to trimming and J lost 3 bases, with 13 bases between them. This CDR3 is 15 amino acids long. Here the CDR3 DNA reads TGCGCCAGCAGCCCATCCGGAGCGGACACCGGGGAGCTGTTTTTT. It translates to CASSPSGADTGELFF.

The chain couples TRBV7-6 to TRBJ2-2, with 7 bases matching TRBD1. Germline assignment: CDR1 SGHVS and CDR2 FNYEAQ. With 5 bases clipped from V and 6 bases from J, the junction kept 9 bases outside the gene matches. The CDR3 totals 15 residues. The CDR3 region is CASSRQGGVAGELFF. The DNA of the CDR3 is TGTGCCAGCAGCCGACAGGGTGGTGTGGCCGGGGAGCTGTTTTTT.

The chain links TRBV10-3 to TRBJ2-1, with a possible D match to TRBD1 (6 bases). CDR3 size: 15 residues. Germline CDR1 and CDR2: ENHRY and SYGVKD. Between the trimmed V and J ends, which lost 6 bases and 5 bases, there was a span of 17 bases. As DNA, the CDR3 is TGTGCCATCAGGGAGGACGGACAGACGCACAATGAGCAGTTCTTC. Amino acid sequence: CAIREDGQTHNEQFF.

This clone was found once. The sample carries other DNA sequences with the same CDR3. The gene calls are TRBV7-2 and TRBJ2-3, with D unclear. This CDR3 region has 14 residues. The germline gives CDR1 SGHTA, CDR2 FQGNSA. Trimming took off 2 bases at V and 1 base at J, with 7 bases between the two ends. The CDR3 region has the DNA TGTGCCAGCAGCTTATCGGGTGGCACAGATACGCAGTATTTT. As protein: CASSLSGGTDTQYF.

The V call is TRBV5-1, the J call TRBJ2-2, with D maybe TRBD1 (6 bases). V dropped 5 bases and J dropped 0 bases, with 14 bases sitting between them. This CDR3 has 16 residues. Germline CDR1 reads SGHRS; CDR2 reads YFSETQ. DNA of the CDR3: TGCGCCAGCAGTGAAAGGGGGACACCGAACACCGGGGAGCTGTTTTTT. Translated, it gives CASSERGTPNTGELFF.

CDR3 in DNA: TGTGCCAGTAGTATAGAGGAGGGGGCGCGAAATCAGCCCCAGCATTTT. Protein: CASSIEEGARNQPQHF. The V call is TRBV19, the J call TRBJ1-5; 7 bases match TRBD1. CDR1 and CDR2 from the germline V gene are LNHDA and SQIVND (reference sequence). J lost 4 bases, V lost 0 bases, and 6 bases had no gene match. The CDR3 has 16 residues.

The gene calls are TRBV6-2 or TRBV6-3 and TRBJ1-5; 10 positions agree with TRBD1. The V and J ends lost 2 bases and 5 bases, in that order; junction bases with no gene match: 3. The V gene's germline CDR1 is MNHEY and CDR2 SVGEGT. The CDR3 runs to 15 residues. The CDR3: CASSYAGTGDQPQHF. DNA of the CDR3: TGTGCCAGCAGTTACGCCGGGACAGGGGATCAGCCCCAGCATTTT.

The J gene is TRBJ2-7, the V gene TRBV5-6; D might be TRBD1 (5 bases). The CDR3 consists of 14 residues. The germline gives CDR1 SGHDT, CDR2 YYEEEE. V lost 4 bases to trimming and J lost 2 bases, with 13 bases between them. This CDR3 is CASSAWTDTYEQYF. Written as DNA, the CDR3 is TGTGCCAGCAGCGCCTGGACGGACACCTACGAGCAGTACTTC. Full variable domain (missing parts from reference TRBV5-6 and TRBJ2-7): DAGVTQSPTHLIKTRGQQVTLRCSPKSGHDTVSWYQQALGQGPQFIFQYYEEEERQRGNFPDRFSGHQFPNYSSELNVNALLLGDSALYLCASSAWTDTYEQYFGPGTRLTVT.

The J gene is TRBJ2-7, the V gene TRBV19, with D maybe TRBD1 (7 bases). The CDR3 sequence is 15 residues long. Between the trimmed V and J ends, which lost 3 bases and 1 base, there was a span of 13 bases. Germline CDR1 reads LNHDA; CDR2 reads SQIVND (reference sequence). DNA for the CDR3: TGTGCCAGTAGTATCCCAGGGGGGAGTTCCTACGAGCAGTACTTC. Amino acid sequence: CASSIPGGSSYEQYF. The whole variable domain, filled in from reference TRBV19 and TRBJ2-7, reads DGGITQSPKYLFRKEGQNVTLSCEQNLNHDAMYWYRQDPGQGLRLIYYSQIVNDFQKGDIAEGYSVSREKKESFPLTVTSAQKNPTAFYLCASSIPGGSSYEQYFGPGTRLTVT.

This clone was detected a few times. The V call is TRBV19, the J call TRBJ2-2, with 8 positions matching TRBD1. Germline V CDR1 and CDR2: LNHDA, SQIVND (reference sequence). The length of the CDR3 is 20 residues. V was clipped by 5 bases and J by 0 bases; unmatched bases: 17. CDR3 region: CASSGTGTGFLGANTGELFF. In DNA, the CDR3 is TGTGCCAGTAGTGGAACCGGGACAGGTTTTCTAGGGGCGAACACCGGGGAGCTGTTTTTT.

The V call is TRBV9, the J call TRBJ1-1, with 8 bases fitting TRBD1. CDR3 length: 15 residues. J lost 1 base, V lost 2 bases, and 4 bases had no gene match. CDR1 is SGDLS and CDR2 is YYNGEE in the germline V gene. This chain's CDR3 is CASSVDRGKNTEAFF. In nucleotides, the CDR3 is TGTGCCAGCAGCGTCGACAGGGGAAAGAACACTGAAGCTTTCTTT.

This clone occurred once. The V call is TRBV19, the J call TRBJ1-1; no reliable D call. This CDR3 is built from 13 residues. Deletions cut 1 base from V and 4 bases from J, with 7 bases between. CDR1 LNHDA and CDR2 SQIVND come from the germline V gene (reference sequence). The CDR3 reads CASSIAPGTEAFF. The CDR3 DNA follows: TGTGCCAGTAGTATAGCCCCGGGCACTGAAGCTTTCTTT.

The sample holds a few counts of this clone. The chain recombines TRBV7-2 with TRBJ2-1; 9 nucleotides line up with TRBD1. V shed 6 bases, J shed 2 bases, and the junction held 2 bases outside the gene matches. The CDR3 length is 14 residues. CDR1 is SGHTA, CDR2 FQGNSA, per germline. Here the CDR3 DNA reads TGTGCCAGCAGACAGGGGGCTGCCTACAATGAGCAGTTCTTC. Protein: CASRQGAAYNEQFF.

This clone was recorded only once. The chain links TRBV19 to TRBJ2-3; the match to TRBD2 covers 7 bases. The ends lost 3 bases at V and 3 bases at J; junction bases unmatched: 3. The germline gives CDR1 LNHDA, CDR2 SQIVND (reference sequence). CDR3 length: 14 residues. DNA of the CDR3: TGTGCCAGTAGTATGGCGGGAGCGACAGATACGCAGTATTTT. Protein sequence: CASSMAGATDTQYF. Filled out from reference TRBV19 and TRBJ2-3, the complete variable domain reads DGGITQSPKYLFRKEGQNVTLSCEQNLNHDAMYWYRQDPGQGLRLIYYSQIVNDFQKGDIAEGYSVSREKKESFPLTVTSAQKNPTAFYLCASSMAGATDTQYFGPGTRLTVL.

The chain employs TRBV2 and TRBJ2-1; the match to TRBD1 covers 7 bases. The junction had 4 bases not matched to a gene; V was cut back by 7 bases and J by 10 bases. In germline, CDR1 is SNHLY, CDR2 FYNNEI. CDR3 size: 11 residues. CDR3 coding DNA: TGTGCCAGCACCCGGGACAGCGAGCAGTTCTTC. Its protein is CASTRDSEQFF.